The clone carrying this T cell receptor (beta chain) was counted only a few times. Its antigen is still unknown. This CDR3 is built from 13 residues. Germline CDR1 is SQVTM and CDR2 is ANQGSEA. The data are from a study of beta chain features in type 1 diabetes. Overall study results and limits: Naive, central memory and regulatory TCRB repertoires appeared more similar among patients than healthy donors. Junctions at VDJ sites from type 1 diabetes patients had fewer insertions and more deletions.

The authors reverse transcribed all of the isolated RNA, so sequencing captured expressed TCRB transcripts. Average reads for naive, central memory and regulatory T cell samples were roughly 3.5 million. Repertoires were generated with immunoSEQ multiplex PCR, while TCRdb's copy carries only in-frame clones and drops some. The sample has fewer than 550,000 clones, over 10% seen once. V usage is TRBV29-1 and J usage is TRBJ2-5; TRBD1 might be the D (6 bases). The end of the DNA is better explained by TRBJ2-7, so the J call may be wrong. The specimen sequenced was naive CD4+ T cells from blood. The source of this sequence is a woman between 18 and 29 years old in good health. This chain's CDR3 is CSGTDSETYEQYF. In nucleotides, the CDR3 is TGCAGCGGGACAGACTCCGAAACCTACGAGCAGTACTTC.